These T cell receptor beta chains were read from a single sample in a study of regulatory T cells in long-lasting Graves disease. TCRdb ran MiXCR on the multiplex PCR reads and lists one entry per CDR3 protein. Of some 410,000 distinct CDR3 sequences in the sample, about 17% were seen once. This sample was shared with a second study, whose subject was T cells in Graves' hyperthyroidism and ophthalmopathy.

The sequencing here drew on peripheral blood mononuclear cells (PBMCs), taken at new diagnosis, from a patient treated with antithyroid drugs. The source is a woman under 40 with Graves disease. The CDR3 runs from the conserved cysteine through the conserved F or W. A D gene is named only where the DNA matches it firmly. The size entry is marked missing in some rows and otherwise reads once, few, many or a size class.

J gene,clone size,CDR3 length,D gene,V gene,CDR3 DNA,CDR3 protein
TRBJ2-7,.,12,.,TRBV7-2,TGTGCCAGCAGCTTTGACGATGACGAGCAGTACTTC,CASSFDDDEQYF
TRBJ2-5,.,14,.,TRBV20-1,TGCAGTGCTAAGAGGTCCCTCGGGCAAGAGACCCAGTACTTC,CSAKRSLGQETQYF
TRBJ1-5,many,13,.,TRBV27,TGTGCCACCGCTACAGGCCGAAAACAGCCCCAGCATTTT,CATATGRKQPQHF
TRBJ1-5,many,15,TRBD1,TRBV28,TGTGCCAGCACCCCAGGGGGGCAAGAGAATCAGCCCCAGCATTTT,CASTPGGQENQPQHF
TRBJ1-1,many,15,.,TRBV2,TGTGCCAGCAGTGGGCGGAGGGCTCGGAACACTGAAGCTTTCTTT,CASSGRRARNTEAFF
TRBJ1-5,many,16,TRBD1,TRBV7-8,TGTGCCAGCAGCCCCGGGACAGCATTAGGCAATCAGCCCCAGCATTTT,CASSPGTALGNQPQHF
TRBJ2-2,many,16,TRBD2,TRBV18,TGTGCCAGCTCACAATCCGGGACTAGATACACCGGGGAGCTGTTTTTT,CASSQSGTRYTGELFF
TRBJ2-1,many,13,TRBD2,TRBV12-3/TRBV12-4,TGTGCCAGCGGACTAGCGGCCTACAATGAGCAGTTCTTC,CASGLAAYNEQFF
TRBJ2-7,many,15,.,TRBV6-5,TGTGCCAGCAGTTACTTGTCCAGGACCGCGGACGAGCAGTACTTC,CASSYLSRTADEQYF
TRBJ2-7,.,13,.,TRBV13,TGTGCCAGCAGCCGGGACACGGGGGTCGAGCAGTACTTC,CASSRDTGVEQYF
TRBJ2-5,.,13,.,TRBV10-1,TGCGCCAGCAGTGAGACCCCACAAGAGACCCAGTACTTC,CASSETPQETQYF
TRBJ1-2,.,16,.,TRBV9,TGTGCCAGCAGCCCCTCGACACGGTCAGCCTATGCGGGCTACACCTTC,CASSPSTRSAYAGYTF
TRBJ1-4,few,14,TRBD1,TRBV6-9,TGTGCCAGCAGTTCGACAGGGCATAATGAAAAACTGTTTTTT,CASSSTGHNEKLFF
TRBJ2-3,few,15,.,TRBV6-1,TGTGCCTGGGCCGAGGACACCTATAGCACAGATACGCAGTATTTT,CAWAEDTYSTDTQYF
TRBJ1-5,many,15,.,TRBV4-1,TGTGCCAGCAGCCAAGGTAATACAGAAAATCAGCCCCAGCATTTT,CASSQGNTENQPQHF
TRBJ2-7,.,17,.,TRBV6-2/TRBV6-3,TGTGCCAGCAGTTACTCCACTAAGGAAAGGATCTCCTACGAGCAGTACTTC,CASSYSTKERISYEQYF